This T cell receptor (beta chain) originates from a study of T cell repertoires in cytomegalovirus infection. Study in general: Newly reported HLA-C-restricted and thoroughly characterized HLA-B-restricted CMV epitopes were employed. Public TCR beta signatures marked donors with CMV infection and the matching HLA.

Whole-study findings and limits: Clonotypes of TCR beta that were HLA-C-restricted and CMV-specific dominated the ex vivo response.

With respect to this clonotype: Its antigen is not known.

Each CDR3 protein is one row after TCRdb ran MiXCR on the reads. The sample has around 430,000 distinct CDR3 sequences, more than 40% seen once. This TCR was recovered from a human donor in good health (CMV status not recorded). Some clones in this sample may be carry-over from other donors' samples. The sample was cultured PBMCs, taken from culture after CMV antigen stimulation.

CDR3 in DNA: TGTGCCAGCAGTTGGCTAGCGGGAGGGGCCTACGAGCAGTACTTC. Translated, it gives CASSWLAGGAYEQYF. The genes are TRBV6-2 or TRBV6-3 and TRBJ2-7, with TRBD2 matching 12 bases. V shed 4 bases and J 2 bases; nucleotides not matched to a gene: 3. Germline loops: CDR1 MNHEY, CDR2 SVGEGT. There are 15 residues in the CDR3.